The subject of this entry is one TCR beta chain. Its antigen is undetermined. The TCR beta CDR3 regions underwent amplification using RNA transcripts as the source. HTBI primers were used for first-round RT-PCR of the TCR CDR3. TCRdb re-called the multiplex PCR reads with MiXCR, one entry per CDR3 protein. Here the sample spans approximately 530,000 distinct CDR3 sequences, less than 20% being singletons. This CDR3 is built from 15 residues. Germline CDR1 and CDR2: DFQATT and SNEGSKA (reference sequence). Unmatched junction bases numbered 7, after V lost 3 bases and J lost 2 bases. Enrolled ophthalmopathy patients presented with a Clinical Activity Score of at least 3, a NOSPECS grade of at least 4, and disease duration under 3 months. This sample is part of a study of T cells in Graves' hyperthyroidism and ophthalmopathy. Points from the study as a whole: Blood also carried most thyroid clonotypes expanded above 0.001. A model using 13 V-J features told ophthalmopathy apart from stable hyperthyroidism.

The specimen was blood. The chain recombines TRBV20-1 with TRBJ2-7; 10 bases fit TRBD2. The receptor comes from a man aged 40-55 years with Graves' ophthalmopathy. The CDR3 sequence: CSASVLAGVPYEQYF. In DNA, the CDR3 is TGCAGTGCTAGTGTCCTAGCGGGAGTCCCCTACGAGCAGTACTTC.